The rows below give T cell receptor beta chains drawn from one sample of a study of OX40 agonist ivuxolimab in advanced cancers. Sequenced by immunoSEQ multiplex PCR; TCRdb stores in-frame clones only, minus some. The sample has some 17,000 clones, around nine tenths seen once. The specimen comprised CD4+ or CD8+ T cells sorted from blood, sampled in a trial of the OX40 agonist ivuxolimab. Receptor source: an adult with an advanced solid tumor such as melanoma, head and neck, liver or kidney cancer. Each CDR3 is given with its conserved first and last residue. A D gene is named only where the DNA matches it firmly. The size field is filled for only some rows; it gives once, few, many or a size class.

J gene,D gene,clone size,V gene,CDR3 protein,CDR3 DNA
TRBJ2-7,NA,once,TRBV4-1,CASSRTASDEQYF,TGCGCCAGCAGCCGCACAGCAAGCGACGAGCAGTACTTC
TRBJ2-5,NA,NA,TRBV15,CATSRDRDFPVQETQYF,TGTGCCACCAGCAGAGATCGGGACTTCCCAGTGCAAGAGACCCAGTACTTC
TRBJ2-7,NA,NA,TRBV6-1,CASNGAGRREQYF,TGTGCCAGCAACGGCGCGGGGCGCAGGGAGCAGTACTTC
TRBJ2-3,TRBD2,NA,TRBV6-5,CATQLAGVPDTQYF,TGTGCCACACAACTAGCGGGAGTACCAGATACGCAGTATTTT
TRBJ1-3,NA,NA,TRBV2,CASSEGQASGNTIYF,TGTGCCAGCAGTGAAGGGCAGGCATCTGGAAACACCATATATTTT
TRBJ1-1,NA,NA,TRBV7-6,CASSPLGENTEAFF,TGTGCCAGCAGCCCCCTCGGGGAAAACACTGAAGCTTTCTTT
TRBJ2-7,NA,NA,TRBV7-2,CASSLGSQGTYEQYF,TGTGCCAGCAGCTTAGGTAGTCAGGGCACCTACGAGCAGTACTTC
TRBJ2-7,NA,NA,TRBV7-6,CASSLRQGGREQYF,TGTGCCAGCAGCCTCCGACAGGGAGGGCGCGAGCAGTACTTC
TRBJ1-6,NA,NA,TRBV11-3,CASGQPYNSPLHF,TGTGCCAGCGGACAGCCCTATAATTCACCCCTCCACTTT
TRBJ1-2,TRBD1,NA,TRBV15,CATSDRGGYGYTF,TGTGCCACCAGCGACAGGGGCGGCTATGGCTACACCTTC
TRBJ1-1,TRBD1,NA,TRBV4-3,CASSQVGDREAFF,TGCGCCAGCAGCCAAGTGGGGGACAGGGAAGCTTTCTTT
TRBJ2-5,TRBD1,NA,TRBV5-6,CASSLQGAVQETQYF,TGTGCCAGCAGCTTACAGGGGGCGGTCCAAGAGACCCAGTACTTC
TRBJ2-7,NA,once,TRBV5-6,CASSLGGYSYEQYF,TGTGCCAGCAGCTTGGGGGGGTACTCCTACGAGCAGTACTTC
TRBJ1-2,TRBD1,NA,TRBV7-9,CASSTPGTGDRGYTF,TGTGCCAGCAGCACTCCCGGGACAGGGGATCGTGGCTACACCTTC
TRBJ1-1,NA,NA,TRBV2,CASSVGSFVAEAFF,TGTGCCAGCAGTGTGGGGTCCTTTGTCGCTGAAGCTTTCTTT
TRBJ1-5,TRBD1,NA,TRBV5-6,CASSFGQGNQPQHF,TGTGCCAGCAGCTTTGGACAGGGGAATCAGCCCCAGCATTTT
TRBJ2-3,NA,once,TRBV15,CATSRDIAGLADTQYF,TGTGCCACCAGCAGAGATATTGCGGGGTTAGCGGATACGCAGTATTTT
TRBJ1-1,NA,NA,TRBV27,CASSPSGSHTEAFF,TGTGCCAGCAGCCCCTCAGGGTCCCACACTGAAGCTTTCTTT
TRBJ2-5,NA,NA,TRBV11-3,CASSLGDQVQQETQYF,TGTGCCAGCAGCTTAGGCGACCAAGTTCAACAAGAGACCCAGTACTTC
TRBJ2-2,NA,NA,TRBV6-5,CASSYTSGELFF,TGTGCCAGCAGTTACACCTCCGGGGAGCTGTTTTTT
TRBJ1-2,TRBD1,NA,TRBV27,CASSSGGYGYTF,TGTGCCAGCAGTTCAGGGGGCTATGGCTACACCTTC
TRBJ1-5,NA,NA,TRBV5-5,CASSLAGQGLWPQHF,TGTGCCAGCAGCTTGGCCGGGCAGGGGCTTTGGCCCCAGCATTTT
TRBJ2-1,TRBD1,large,TRBV11-2,CASTPAGWDRGLREQFF,TGTGCCAGCACCCCAGCAGGATGGGACAGGGGGCTGCGGGAGCAGTTCTTC
TRBJ1-3,TRBD1,once,TRBV2,CASSERTGLRNTIYF,TGTGCCAGCAGTGAGCGGACAGGGTTACGAAACACCATATATTTT
TRBJ1-4,NA,NA,TRBV2,CASSRGLSGEKLFF,TGTGCCAGCAGTCGAGGGCTAAGCGGCGAAAAACTGTTTTTT
TRBJ2-1,TRBD2,once,TRBV7-6,CASSSLGGDIDYNEQFF,TGTGCCAGCAGCTCCTTGGGGGGGGATATTGACTACAATGAGCAGTTCTTC
TRBJ2-4,NA,NA,TRBV4-3,CASSPEFGGINIQYF,TGCGCCAGCAGCCCCGAGTTCGGGGGCATAAACATTCAGTACTTC
TRBJ1-1,NA,NA,TRBV9,CASSVEGEGHTEAFF,TGTGCCAGCAGCGTAGAGGGCGAGGGGCACACTGAAGCTTTCTTT
TRBJ2-7,NA,once,TRBV4-3,CASSQDRTSYEQYF,TGCGCCAGCAGCCAAGATAGGACTTCCTACGAGCAGTACTTC
TRBJ2-2,NA,NA,TRBV14,CASSHRERNTGELFF,TGTGCCAGCAGCCACAGGGAAAGAAACACCGGGGAGCTGTTTTTT
TRBJ2-2,NA,NA,TRBV5-6,CASSDVSAGELFF,TGTGCCAGCAGCGACGTTTCGGCCGGGGAGCTGTTTTTT
TRBJ2-1,NA,NA,TRBV6-5,CASRPPEIYNEQFF,TGTGCCAGCAGACCCCCGGAGATCTACAATGAGCAGTTCTTC
TRBJ2-5,NA,NA,TRBV18,CASSPVGTQETQYF,TGTGCCAGCTCACCGGTGGGCACACAAGAGACCCAGTACTTC
TRBJ2-7,TRBD2,few,TRBV19,CASSPDLAGFPSYEQYF,TGTGCCAGTAGTCCGGATCTAGCGGGCTTCCCCTCCTACGAGCAGTACTTC
TRBJ2-7,TRBD1,NA,TRBV6-6,CASRRTGPPYEQYF,TGTGCCAGCAGACGGACAGGTCCTCCCTACGAGCAGTACTTC
TRBJ2-2,NA,once,TRBV9,CASSVVGGELFF,TGTGCCAGCAGCGTAGTTGGGGGGGAGCTGTTTTTT
TRBJ1-2,NA,few,TRBV7-9,CASNRGEFYGYTF,TGTGCCAGCAACCGAGGGGAATTCTATGGCTACACCTTC
TRBJ2-2,NA,NA,TRBV6-6,CASNSAYTGELFF,TGTGCCAGCAACTCAGCTTACACCGGGGAGCTGTTTTTT
TRBJ2-7,NA,NA,TRBV13,CASSLGVDEQYF,TGTGCCAGCAGCTTAGGGGTGGACGAGCAGTACTTC
TRBJ2-4,TRBD2,NA,TRBV4-3,CASSQTAGGYRNIQYF,TGCGCCAGCAGCCAGACAGCGGGGGGGTATAGAAACATTCAGTACTTC
TRBJ1-6,NA,NA,TRBV7-3,CASSPRQADGSSYNSPLHF,TGTGCCAGCAGCCCGCGACAGGCCGACGGGAGCTCCTATAATTCACCCCTCCACTTT
TRBJ2-1,NA,NA,TRBV4-3,CASSRARQALYNEQFF,TGCGCCAGCAGCCGAGCGAGACAGGCTCTCTACAATGAGCAGTTCTTC
TRBJ2-5,TRBD2,NA,TRBV18,CASSPVGRARETQYF,TGTGCCAGCTCACCAGTCGGGAGGGCCCGGGAGACCCAGTACTTC
TRBJ2-2,NA,NA,TRBV10-3,CAIRRDTGELFF,TGTGCCATCAGGCGGGACACCGGGGAGCTGTTTTTT
TRBJ2-2,TRBD2,NA,TRBV19,CASSPALAGVSGELFF,TGTGCCAGTAGTCCCGCCCTAGCGGGAGTTTCTGGGGAGCTGTTTTTT
TRBJ2-2,TRBD2,NA,TRBV7-9,CASSPRFGGGVANTGELFF,TGTGCCAGCAGCCCCCGTTTTGGCGGGGGGGTCGCGAACACCGGGGAGCTGTTTTTT